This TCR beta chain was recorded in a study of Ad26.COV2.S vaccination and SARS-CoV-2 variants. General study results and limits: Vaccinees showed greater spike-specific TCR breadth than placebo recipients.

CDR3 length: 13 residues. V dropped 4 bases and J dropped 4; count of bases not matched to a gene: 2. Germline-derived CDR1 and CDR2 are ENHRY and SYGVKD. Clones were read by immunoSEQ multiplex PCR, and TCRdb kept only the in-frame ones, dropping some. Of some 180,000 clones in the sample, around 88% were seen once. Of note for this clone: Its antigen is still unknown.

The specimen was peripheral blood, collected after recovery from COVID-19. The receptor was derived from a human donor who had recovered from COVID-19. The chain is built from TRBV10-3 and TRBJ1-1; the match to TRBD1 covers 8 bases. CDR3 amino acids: CAISVGTGTEAFF. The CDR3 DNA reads TGTGCCATCAGTGTCGGGACAGGCACTGAAGCTTTCTTT.